The 26 T cell receptor beta chains in this list originate from one sample, sequenced in a study of blood T cell repertoires in COVID-19. Sequencing was performed with immunoSEQ multiplex PCR; in TCRdb, only in-frame clones are kept and a portion is missing. Of some 150,000 clones in the sample, about 80% were seen once. Sequences were obtained from peripheral blood. These receptor sequences come from a human donor with acute or convalescent COVID-19. The donor label of this sample is uncertain.

The chain combines TRBV9 with TRBJ2-7, with D uncertain. The CDR3 has 15 residues. Germline assignment: CDR1 SGDLS and CDR2 YYNGEE. Trimming took off 0 bases at V and 3 bases at J, with 13 bases between the two ends. The CDR3 spells CASSVDSGFVYEQYF. For the CDR3, the DNA is TGTGCCAGCAGCGTAGATTCCGGTTTCGTCTACGAGCAGTACTTC.

In nucleotides, the CDR3 is TGTGCCAGCAGTCTAAGCGGGGGGGCCCCCGGGGAGCTGTTTTTT. It translates to CASSLSGGAPGELFF. The chain joins TRBV6-5 to TRBJ2-2; TRBD2 aligns across 10 bases. J was trimmed by 6 bases and V by 5 bases; bases with no gene match: 6. This CDR3 comprises 15 residues. The germline V gene has CDR1 MNHEY and CDR2 SVGAGI.

The rearrangement uses TRBV21-1 and TRBJ2-5; the table calls TRBD2, which could not be checked here. TRBV21-1 is recorded as a pseudogene. The CDR3 runs to 14 residues. CDR3 region: CASRGVEGLETQYF. The CDR3 DNA reads as TGTGCCAGCAGAGGGGTGGAGGGACTTGAGACCCAGTACTTC.

The rearrangement links TRBV9 to TRBJ1-6; the match to TRBD1 covers 7 bases. The CDR3 spans 15 residues. From germline, CDR1 is SGDLS and CDR2 YYNGEE. The ends lost 0 bases at V and 8 bases at J; junction bases unmatched: 5. The CDR3 DNA is TGTGCCAGCAGCGTAGAGGGGGCGGAACATTCACCCCTCCACTTT. Protein product: CASSVEGAEHSPLHF.

The chain is built from TRBV6-5 and TRBJ1-2, with TRBD1 identical over 8 bases. With V trimmed by 6 bases and J by 5 bases, 5 bases remained unmatched. The CDR3 sequence is 13 residues long. Germline values: CDR1 MNHEY, CDR2 SVGAGI. Here the CDR3 reads CASRRDRQYGYTF. CDR3 sequence (DNA): TGTGCCAGCAGAAGGGACAGGCAATATGGCTACACCTTC.

The V and J genes are TRBV18 and TRBJ2-5; D is uncertain. CDR1 and CDR2 from the germline V gene are KGHSH and LQKENI. Trimming cost V 3 bases and J 2 bases, with 10 bases left between them. The length of the CDR3 is 14 residues. CDR3 DNA sequence: TGTGCCAGCTCACCCCCTTCCAGTCAAGAGACCCAGTACTTC. Its protein is CASSPPSSQETQYF. Looking up the rest from reference TRBV18 and TRBJ2-5 gives the full variable domain: NAGVMQNPRHLVRRRGQEARLRCSPMKGHSHVYWYRQLPEEGLKFMVYLQKENIIDESGMPKERFSAEFPKEGPSILRIQQVVRGDSAAYFCASSPPSSQETQYFGPGTRLLVL.

V usage is TRBV6-6 and J usage is TRBJ1-1, with D perhaps TRBD1 (6 bases). The CDR3 extends over 13 amino acids. Germline lookup yields CDR1 MNHNY and CDR2 SVGAGI (reference sequence). The V and J ends lost 6 bases and 1 base respectively, with 9 bases between them. CDR3 amino acids: CASSGQSNTEAFF. Written as DNA, the CDR3 is TGTGCCAGCAGCGGACAGTCGAACACTGAAGCTTTCTTT.

The V and J genes are TRBV14 and TRBJ1-4, with 12 bases identical to TRBD1. Germline values: CDR1 SGHDN, CDR2 FVKESK. Losses at the gene ends were 6 bases for V and 9 bases for J; bases not matched to a gene: 5. This CDR3 is built from 14 residues. CDR3: CASRGTGGAQKLFF. CDR3 DNA sequence: TGTGCCAGCAGAGGGACAGGGGGCGCCCAAAAACTGTTTTTT.

This clone was found once. This chain connects TRBV28 to TRBJ1-3; TRBD1 aligns across 9 bases. Losses at the gene ends were 6 bases for V and 0 bases for J; bases not matched to a gene: 12. CDR1 and CDR2 from the germline V gene are MDHEN and SYDVKM. This CDR3 is 18 amino acids long. CDR3 amino acids: CASRATGGDRNSGNTIYF. CDR3 in DNA: TGTGCCAGCAGGGCTACAGGGGGCGATAGGAACTCTGGAAACACCATATATTTT. The variable domain in full, with the rest retrieved from reference TRBV28 and TRBJ1-3, is DVKVTQSSRYLVKRTGEKVFLECVQDMDHENMFWYRQDPGLGLRLIYFSYDVKMKEKGDIPEGYSVSREKKERFSLILESASTNQTSMYLCASRATGGDRNSGNTIYFGEGSWLTVV.

This chain joins TRBV10-3 and TRBJ2-7; D is possibly TRBD1 (6 bases). There are 12 residues in the CDR3. CDR1 is ENHRY and CDR2 is SYGVKD in the germline V gene. Trimming removed 7 bases at V and 3 bases at J, with 10 bases between. DNA of the CDR3: TGTGCCATCACTGACAGGAACTACGAGCAGTACTTC. Translation: CAITDRNYEQYF.

The V and J genes are TRBV5-1 and TRBJ2-7; perhaps TRBD2 as D (5 bases). CDR1 and CDR2 (germline): SGHRS, YFSETQ. The CDR3 loop spans 15 amino acids. V was clipped by 4 bases and J by 6 bases, with 20 bases between them. In DNA form, the CDR3 reads TGCGCCAGCAGCCCTGAAGCGTCCGAGGGCGGCGAGCAGTACTTC. Translation: CASSPEASEGGEQYF.

The chain has TRBV7-9 and TRBJ1-4, with a possible D match to TRBD1 (6 bases). This CDR3 has 16 residues. From germline, CDR1 is SEHNR and CDR2 FQNEAQ (reference sequence). V shed 1 base and J shed 0 bases, with 9 bases lying between them. The CDR3 loop reads CASSLGRQATNEKLFF. The DNA of the CDR3 is TGTGCCAGCAGCTTAGGAAGACAGGCAACTAATGAAAAACTGTTTTTT.

This chain uses TRBV7-8 with TRBJ2-5; 8 bases map to TRBD2. Germline lookup yields CDR1 SGHVS and CDR2 FQNEAQ. The CDR3 runs to 15 residues. Losses at the gene ends were 5 bases for V and 2 bases for J; bases not matched to a gene: 7. The CDR3 is CASSVQPGGQETQYF. For the CDR3, the DNA is TGTGCCAGCAGCGTGCAGCCGGGGGGGCAAGAGACCCAGTACTTC.

This chain uses TRBV6-5 with TRBJ2-7; 13 nucleotides match TRBD2. The germline CDR1 and CDR2 sequences are MNHEY and SVGAGI. The CDR3 is 16 amino acids. V lost 1 base and J lost 4; bases outside the gene matches: 4. The CDR3 coding sequence is TGTGCCAGCAGTTACTGGACTAGCGGGGGCCGTTACGAGCAGTACTTC. Its translation is CASSYWTSGGRYEQYF.

The chain carries TRBV29-1 and TRBJ2-3; 9 nucleotides match TRBD2. Trimming removed 3 bases from V and 0 bases from J; junction bases left unmatched: 1. From germline, CDR1 is SQVTM and CDR2 ANQGSEA. The CDR3 contains 14 residues. The CDR3, as DNA: TGCAGCGTTGACACTAGCGGGAGCACAGATACGCAGTATTTT. It yields the protein CSVDTSGSTDTQYF.

The chain couples TRBV6-5 to TRBJ1-5, with 9 bases lining up with TRBD1. The CDR3 has 14 residues. V shed 6 bases and J 10 bases; nucleotides not matched to a gene: 10. The germline V gene encodes CDR1 MNHEY and CDR2 SVGAGI. The CDR3 loop reads CASRSPGQGTPQHF. CDR3 DNA: TGTGCCAGCAGATCACCGGGACAGGGAACACCCCAGCATTTT.

The genes are TRBV27 and TRBJ2-7, with 8 nucleotides matching TRBD1. V was pared by 5 bases and J by 6 bases, with 3 bases of the junction left unmatched. The CDR3 has 12 residues. The germline V gene has CDR1 MNHEY and CDR2 SMNVEV (reference sequence). The CDR3 protein is CASSVDRGEQYF. CDR3 sequence (DNA): TGTGCCAGCAGTGTAGACAGGGGCGAGCAGTACTTC.

The chain has TRBV5-1 and TRBJ2-4; weak D call: TRBD1 (5 bases). V was clipped by 0 bases and J by 8 bases, with 12 bases between them. Germline loops: CDR1 SGHRS, CDR2 YFSETQ. The CDR3 is made up of 14 amino acids. The CDR3 sequence: CASSLGQGVHIQYF. Here the CDR3 DNA reads TGCGCCAGCAGCTTGGGGCAGGGCGTGCACATTCAGTACTTC.

The V gene is TRBV5-1, the J gene TRBJ1-1; 7 positions match TRBD1. The CDR3 loop spans 15 amino acids. Losses at the gene ends were 2 bases for V and 0 bases for J; bases not matched to a gene: 4. From germline, CDR1 is SGHRS and CDR2 YFSETQ. CDR3 nucleotide sequence: TGCGCCAGCAGCTTATCCGGGACAGTGAACACTGAAGCTTTCTTT. Protein: CASSLSGTVNTEAFF.

This chain connects TRBV5-4 to TRBJ1-3; D call uncertain. The V end was cut by 1 base, the J end by 0 bases, with 5 bases between. This CDR3 contains 14 residues. Germline V gene lookup returns CDR1 SGHNT and CDR2 YYREEE (reference sequence). The CDR3 loop is CASSLFGSGNTIYF. The CDR3 DNA sequence: TGTGCCAGCAGCTTGTTCGGCTCTGGAAACACCATATATTTT.

The chain is built from TRBV28 and TRBJ2-7; 10 nucleotides align to TRBD2. Germline V gives CDR1 MDHEN, CDR2 SYDVKM. Losses at the gene ends were 9 bases for V and 5 bases for J; bases not matched to a gene: 16. CDR3 length: 16 residues. In nucleotides, the CDR3 is TGTGCCAGTTCTCCCGTCATAGCGGGAGGCGTCGACGAGCAGTACTTC. Its translation is CASSPVIAGGVDEQYF.

With respect to this clone: This sample includes further DNA sequences coding for the same CDR3. The chain joins TRBV12-3 or TRBV12-4 to TRBJ2-5; a possible D gene is TRBD1 (6 bases). The CDR3 is 13 amino acids. V was shortened by 3 bases and J by 5 bases, with 10 bases between the two germline ends. In DNA form, the CDR3 reads TGTGCCAGCAGTTTGAACAGGGTTGAGACCCAGTACTTC. Amino acid sequence: CASSLNRVETQYF.

The chain employs TRBV12-3 or TRBV12-4 and TRBJ2-2; D ambiguous. V was cut by 3 bases and J by 7 bases, with 9 bases left in between. This CDR3 contains 13 residues. Here the CDR3 reads CASSFTQVGELFF. The CDR3 DNA sequence: TGTGCCAGCAGTTTTACCCAGGTCGGGGAGCTGTTTTTT.

The chain couples TRBV7-3 to TRBJ1-1; possibly TRBD1 for D (6 bases). The V end was cut by 0 bases, the J end by 0 bases, with 8 bases between. This CDR3 is 15 amino acids long. From germline, CDR1 is SGHTA and CDR2 FQGTGA. CDR3 nucleotides: TGTGCCAGCAGCTTAACGGGGGCCGTGAACACTGAAGCTTTCTTT. This sequence encodes CASSLTGAVNTEAFF.

In regard to this clone: The sample has other DNA sequences that encode this CDR3 too. This chain uses TRBV30 with TRBJ2-3; 9 nucleotides match TRBD2. V trimming: 3 bases; J trimming: 2 bases; junction bases outside the gene matches: 3. The germline CDR1 and CDR2 sequences are GTSNPN and SVGIG (reference sequence). The CDR3 covers 14 residues. The CDR3: CAWSPGLATDTQYF. The CDR3 nucleotides read TGTGCCTGGAGCCCGGGACTAGCCACAGATACGCAGTATTTT.

V and J are TRBV15 and TRBJ2-1; TRBD2 matches 7 bases. The CDR3 contains 15 residues. The V gene's germline CDR1 is LNHNV and CDR2 YYDKDF (reference sequence). Trimming removed 1 base from V and 1 base from J; junction bases left unmatched: 1. Here the CDR3 reads CATSRGGSSYNEQFF. In DNA, the CDR3 is TGTGCCACCAGCAGAGGCGGGAGTTCCTACAATGAGCAGTTCTTC. Together with reference TRBV15 and TRBJ2-1, the CDR3 gives the full variable domain: DAMVIQNPRYQVTQFGKPVTLSCSQTLNHNVMYWYQQKSSQAPKLLFHYYDKDFNNEADTPDNFQSRRPNTSFCFLDIRSPGLGDTAMYLCATSRGGSSYNEQFFGPGTRLTVL.